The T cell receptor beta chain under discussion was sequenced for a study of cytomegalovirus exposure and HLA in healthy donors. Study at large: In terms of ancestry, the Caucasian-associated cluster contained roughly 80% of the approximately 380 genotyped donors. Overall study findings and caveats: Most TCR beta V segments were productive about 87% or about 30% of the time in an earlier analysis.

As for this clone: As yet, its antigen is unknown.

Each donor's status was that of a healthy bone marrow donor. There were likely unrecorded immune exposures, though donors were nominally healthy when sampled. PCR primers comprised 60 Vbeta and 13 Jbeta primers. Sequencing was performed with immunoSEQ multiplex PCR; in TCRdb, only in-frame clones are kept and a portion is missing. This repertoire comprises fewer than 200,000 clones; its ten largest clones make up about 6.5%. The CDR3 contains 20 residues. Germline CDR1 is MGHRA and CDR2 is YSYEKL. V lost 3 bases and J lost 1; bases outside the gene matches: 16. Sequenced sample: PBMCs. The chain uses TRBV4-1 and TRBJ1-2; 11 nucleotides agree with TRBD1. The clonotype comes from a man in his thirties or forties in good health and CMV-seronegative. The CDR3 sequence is CASSHLLSGQGAQGNYGYTF. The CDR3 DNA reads TGCGCCAGCAGCCACCTACTGTCCGGACAGGGGGCGCAGGGTAACTATGGCTACACCTTC.